This TCR beta chain was captured by sequencing in a study of early T cells in non-severe SARS-CoV-2 infection. Background on the study: Whole-blood bulk RNA, unsorted, was sequenced, and chains were unpaired.

Regarding the study as a whole: Anti-spike CD8 responses were favored in VDJdb matching, and private and CD4 specificities were missed.

There are 14 residues in the CDR3. The germline V and J ends were trimmed by 5 bases and 7 bases, with 15 bases remaining between them. Looked up from germline, CDR1 is SGHTA and CDR2 is FQGTGA. Ten or more counts support this clonotype. The antigen is undetermined. Molecules of cDNA were individually given unique molecular identifiers that were attached to them. MiXCR, applied by TCRdb to the 5' RACE reads, yields one record per CDR3 protein. Among more than 55,000 distinct CDR3 sequences listed, 3.5% to 6% were seen once. This TCR came from an adult who was a healthcare worker with PCR-confirmed SARS-CoV-2 infection or an uninfected control (not recorded which). The donor label of this sample is uncertain. Sequencing used whole blood, obtained at baseline. This chain joins TRBV7-3 and TRBJ2-1; D might be TRBD2 (5 bases). In nucleotides, the CDR3 is TGTGCCAGCAGCGACCGATTGGGAGTTAATGAGCAGTTCTTC. Translation: CASSDRLGVNEQFF. The entire variable domain, with the rest obtained from reference TRBV7-3 and TRBJ2-1, is as follows: GAGVSQTPSNKVTEKGKYVELRCDPISGHTALYWYRQSLGQGPEFLIYFQGTGAADDSGLPNDRFFAVRPEGSVSTLKIQRTERGDSAVYLCASSDRLGVNEQFFGPGTRLTVL.